A selection of T cell receptor beta chains follows, all from one sample in a study of human T cells and chemical hapten exposure. One entry per CDR3 protein, called by TCRdb with MiXCR from the RACE reads. The table records hundreds of thousands of distinct CDR3 sequences, 6% to 7% of them present only once. The specimen comprised whole blood, sampled in connection with sensitization to the hapten diphenylcyclopropenone (DPC). The receptors shown here come from a young woman with alopecia areata. Some clones in this sample may be carry-over from other donors' samples. Each CDR3 is given with its conserved first and last residue. Each record gives: V gene, J gene, clone size, D gene, CDR3 protein. D genes are given only for firm matches. Expanded clones are given a class, and other clones once, few, many or no size at all.

>TRBV28|TRBJ2-7|.|.
CASGRGYEQYF
>TRBV7-6|TRBJ2-2|.|TRBD1
CASSLGQGGPGELFF
>TRBV20-1|TRBJ2-3|few|TRBD1
CSARLRRGQLTDTQYF
>TRBV7-2|TRBJ1-4|.|TRBD1
CASSSRQGNEKLFF
>TRBV27|TRBJ2-7|.|TRBD2
CASSLSGLAGSYEQYF
>TRBV5-1|TRBJ2-3|many|TRBD1
CASSPYGQGSTDTQYF
>TRBV4-1|TRBJ2-7|.|.
CASSQDISGGEQYF
>TRBV7-8|TRBJ2-7|few|TRBD2
CASSITSGGDYEQYF
>TRBV29-1|TRBJ2-2|few|.
CSVARGGSPGELFF
>TRBV12-3/TRBV12-4|TRBJ2-3|few|.
CASRLGQISTDTQYF
>TRBV6-1|TRBJ1-3|many|.
CASSPRGSLGNTIYF
>TRBV6-2/TRBV6-3|TRBJ1-5|many|.
CASSGRGRVSNQPQHF
>TRBV7-2|TRBJ1-2|many|TRBD1
CASSLNGQDGYTF
>TRBV3-1|TRBJ1-1|few|.
CASSQVDFGNQAFF
>TRBV27|TRBJ2-6|.|.
CASLSGAGANVLTF
>TRBV20-1|TRBJ1-4|.|TRBD1
CSARSQQGNEKLFF
>TRBV19|TRBJ2-7|many|TRBD1
CASSIGTGSYEQYF
>TRBV5-1|TRBJ1-1|many|TRBD1
CASSLGTGTRIEAFF
>TRBV20-1|TRBJ1-4|many|.
CSGRDPAEKLFF
>TRBV13|TRBJ1-4|many|.
CASRHGVGGEKLFF
>TRBV27|TRBJ1-3|.|.
CASRQSSGNTIYF
>TRBV20-1|TRBJ2-4|.|.
CSASQNIQYF
>TRBV7-8|TRBJ2-2|.|TRBD1
CASSSGQGAIGELFF
>TRBV5-1|TRBJ1-1|.|.
CASRVGEWNTEAFF
>TRBV6-2/TRBV6-3|TRBJ2-6|.|TRBD1
CASSDRTGLRSGANVLTF
>TRBV3-1|TRBJ1-5|many|.
CASSQTSWYQPQHF
>TRBV7-9|TRBJ1-1|few|TRBD1
CASSILDRANTEAFF
>TRBV28|TRBJ2-3|many|.
CASSLSGRGRGTDTQYF